A single sample gave rise to the 25 T cell receptor beta chains below, sequenced in a study of T cell responses to AZD1222 COVID-19 vaccine. Sequencing was performed with immunoSEQ multiplex PCR; in TCRdb, only in-frame clones are kept and a portion is missing. The data show 70,000 or so clones, 70% to 90% seen once. Here the sequenced sample was peripheral blood, taken 28 days after the second AZD1222 dose. These receptors came from an adult who received the AZD1222 COVID-19 vaccine.

The J gene is TRBJ1-1, the V gene TRBV5-1; D may be TRBD1 (5 bases). This CDR3 comprises 14 residues. The germline CDR1 and CDR2 sequences are SGHRS and YFSETQ. The V gene lost 4 bases and the J gene lost 5 bases, with 15 bases spanning the gap. The CDR3, as DNA: TGCGCCAGCAGCCTCGTAGGGGCAGGAACTGAAGCTTTCTTT. It specifies CASSLVGAGTEAFF. The full variable domain, completed using reference TRBV5-1 and TRBJ1-1, is KAGVTQTPRYLIKTRGQQVTLSCSPISGHRSVSWYQQTPGQGLQFLFEYFSETQRNKGNFPGRFSGRQFSNSRSEMNVSTLELGDSALYLCASSLVGAGTEAFFGQGTRLTVV.

By proportion, this clone is medium-sized (0.01 to 0.1%). The gene calls are TRBV13 and TRBJ2-5, with D maybe TRBD1 (6 bases). Germline CDR1 reads PRHDT; CDR2 reads FYEKMQ (reference sequence). With 5 bases removed from V and 5 bases from J, the gap between germline ends came to 18 bases. CDR3 length equals 15 residues. The CDR3 bases are TGTGCCAGCAGCACAGCCCTCCAGGGGTCGGAGACCCAGTACTTC. Protein: CASSTALQGSETQYF.

The V gene is TRBV6-5, the J gene TRBJ1-1; tentatively, D is TRBD1 (6 bases). The germline gives CDR1 MNHEY, CDR2 SVGAGI. V was shortened by 2 bases and J by 2 bases, with 15 bases between the two germline ends. The CDR3 contains 16 residues. The CDR3 protein is CASSYGGGRGNTEAFF. As DNA, the CDR3 is TGTGCCAGCAGTTACGGGGGGGGGCGCGGAAACACTGAAGCTTTCTTT.

The V call is TRBV5-5, the J call TRBJ2-3, with 9 nucleotides matching TRBD1. The CDR3 sequence is 15 residues long. With 2 bases clipped from V and 4 bases from J, the junction kept 5 bases outside the gene matches. Germline CDR1 reads SGHKS; CDR2 reads YYEKEE (reference sequence). CDR3 in amino acids: CASSFLGQGPDTQYF. The CDR3 DNA reads as TGTGCCAGCAGCTTCCTGGGACAGGGTCCAGATACGCAGTATTTT.

The J gene is TRBJ2-2, the V gene TRBV6-5; the D gene is possibly TRBD2 (5 bases). This CDR3 region has 14 residues. V dropped 5 bases and J dropped 7 bases, with 14 bases sitting between them. The germline CDR1 and CDR2 sequences are MNHEY and SVGAGI. CDR3 in amino acids: CASSHDGVSGELFF. CDR3 DNA: TGTGCCAGCAGTCATGACGGGGTTAGCGGGGAGCTGTTTTTT.

The chain uses TRBV19 and TRBJ1-1; D is possibly TRBD1 (5 bases). V shed 5 bases and J shed 11 bases, with 15 bases lying between them. CDR1 is LNHDA and CDR2 is SQIVND in the germline V gene (reference sequence). The CDR3 is 12 amino acids. In nucleotides, the CDR3 is TGTGCCAGTAGTCCACCCGGGGGGAGGGCTTTCTTT. Translated: CASSPPGGRAFF. Full variable domain (rest looked up from reference TRBV19 and TRBJ1-1): DGGITQSPKYLFRKEGQNVTLSCEQNLNHDAMYWYRQDPGQGLRLIYYSQIVNDFQKGDIAEGYSVSREKKESFPLTVTSAQKNPTAFYLCASSPPGGRAFFGQGTRLTVV.

The chain employs TRBV6-5 and TRBJ2-3, with TRBD1 as a possible D gene (5 bases). The germline V and J ends were trimmed by 6 bases and 10 bases, with 17 bases remaining between them. Germline CDR1 reads MNHEY; CDR2 reads SVGAGI. The CDR3 is made up of 13 amino acids. CDR3 protein: CASSLPDIGPQYF. The CDR3 DNA reads as TGTGCCAGCAGCCTCCCGGACATCGGGCCGCAGTATTTT.

The chain combines TRBV27 with TRBJ2-7; no definite D call. Trimming shortened V by 5 bases and J by 1 base, and 9 bases separated the two germline ends. This CDR3 spans 13 amino acids. Germline CDR1 and CDR2: MNHEY and SMNVEV (reference sequence). CDR3 DNA: TGTGCCAGCAGTCCGACACCTTCCTACGAGCAGTACTTC. Translation: CASSPTPSYEQYF.

CDR3 residues: CATILGRPMGAKNIQYF. Here the CDR3 DNA reads TGTGCCACCATTTTGGGACGACCGATGGGGGCCAAAAACATTCAGTACTTC. The rearrangement uses TRBV21-1 and TRBJ2-4. TRBV21-1 is noted as a pseudogene. The CDR3 has 17 residues.

The gene calls are TRBV5-5 and TRBJ2-5; D is uncertain. This CDR3 spans 14 amino acids. Trimming pared 3 bases from V and 0 bases from J, leaving 9 bases between. Germline CDR1 is SGHKS and CDR2 is YYEKEE (reference sequence). The CDR3 loop is CASSSLSNQETQYF. The CDR3 nucleotides are TGTGCCAGCAGCTCCCTATCGAACCAAGAGACCCAGTACTTC. Filled out from reference TRBV5-5 and TRBJ2-5, the complete variable domain reads DAGVTQSPTHLIKTRGQQVTLRCSPISGHKSVSWYQQVLGQGPQFIFQYYEKEERGRGNFPDRFSARQFPNYSSELNVNALLLGDSALYLCASSSLSNQETQYFGPGTRLLVL.

This clone was observed a single time. V and J are TRBV19 and TRBJ2-6, with TRBD1 matching over 9 bases. CDR3 size: 16 residues. V was pared by 5 bases and J by 0 bases, with 2 bases of the junction left unmatched. Germline loops: CDR1 LNHDA, CDR2 SQIVND (reference sequence). CDR3 protein: CASSETGGSGANVLTF. The CDR3 coding sequence is TGTGCCAGTAGTGAGACAGGGGGCTCTGGGGCCAACGTCCTGACTTTC. The full variable domain, its missing parts supplied by reference TRBV19 and TRBJ2-6, is DGGITQSPKYLFRKEGQNVTLSCEQNLNHDAMYWYRQDPGQGLRLIYYSQIVNDFQKGDIAEGYSVSREKKESFPLTVTSAQKNPTAFYLCASSETGGSGANVLTFGAGSRLTVL.

The chain employs TRBV6-5 and TRBJ1-5; TRBD1 matches 10 bases. The germline V gene has CDR1 MNHEY and CDR2 SVGAGI. This CDR3 contains 15 residues. V shed 6 bases, J shed 4 bases, and the junction held 6 bases outside the gene matches. The CDR3 is CASSLTGGGNQPQHF. The CDR3 DNA reads as TGTGCCAGCAGCCTGACAGGGGGCGGTAATCAGCCCCAGCATTTT.

This chain connects TRBV11-2 to TRBJ1-5, with 9 positions matching TRBD1. Looked up from germline, CDR1 is SGHAT and CDR2 is FQNNGV. This CDR3 has 15 amino acids. V was clipped by 4 bases and J by 7 bases; unmatched bases: 8. In DNA, the CDR3 is TGTGCCAGCAGCTCCGGGACAGGGTATAGCCAGCCCCAGCATTTT. Residues: CASSSGTGYSQPQHF.

J is TRBJ1-2 and V is TRBV6-6, with D perhaps matching TRBD1 (5 bases). The germline CDR1 and CDR2 sequences are MNHNY and SVGAGI (reference sequence). V shed 4 bases and J shed 2 bases, with 8 bases lying between them. CDR3 length: 13 amino acids. The DNA for the CDR3 is TGTGCCAGCAGTTGGGACTCAAACTATGGCTACACCTTC. Translated, it gives CASSWDSNYGYTF.

V gene TRBV3-1 (or the pseudogene TRBV3-2) combines with J gene TRBJ1-1; possible D gene TRBD1, 5 bases. Between the trimmed V and J ends, which lost 0 bases and 3 bases, there was a span of 8 bases. The CDR3 spans 14 residues. CDR1 is LGHDT and CDR2 is YNNKEL in the germline V gene (reference sequence). The CDR3 region has the DNA TGTGCCAGCAGCCAAGATTGGGGGGACACTGAAGCTTTCTTT. Its protein is CASSQDWGDTEAFF.

The chain carries TRBV7-2 and TRBJ2-7; TRBD2 matches 9 bases. V dropped 0 bases and J dropped 5; count of bases not matched to a gene: 5. The CDR3 is 15 amino acids. Germline V gene sequence: CDR1 SGHTA, CDR2 FQGNSA. This CDR3 reads CASSLASGSFHEQYF. The CDR3 DNA reads as TGTGCCAGCAGCTTAGCTAGCGGGAGTTTCCACGAGCAGTACTTC.

V is TRBV3-1 (or the pseudogene TRBV3-2) and J is TRBJ1-5; D remains unclear. Trimming pared 0 bases from V and 8 bases from J, leaving 11 bases between. Germline lookup yields CDR1 LGHDT and CDR2 YNNKEL (reference sequence). CDR3 length: 14 amino acids. CDR3 nucleotides: TGTGCCAGCAGCCAAGACATGGGTATTAAGCCCCAGCATTTT. This gives the protein CASSQDMGIKPQHF.

The chain couples TRBV7-2 to TRBJ2-7; TRBD1 might be the D (5 bases). Looked up from germline, CDR1 is SGHTA and CDR2 is FQGNSA. Trimming left V 2 bases short and J 5 bases short, with 10 bases between. The CDR3 spans 13 residues. CDR3 in DNA: TGTGCCAGCAGCTTAAGGGGAACCCACGAGCAGTACTTC. It specifies CASSLRGTHEQYF.

The J gene is TRBJ2-7, the V gene TRBV6-6; D unresolved. The CDR3 extends over 12 amino acids. CDR1 and CDR2 from the germline V gene are MNHNY and SVGAGI (reference sequence). Trimming removed 6 bases from V and 1 base from J, with 7 bases in between. DNA for the CDR3: TGTGCCAGCAGCCTAGTGTCCTACGAGCAGTACTTC. This translates into CASSLVSYEQYF.

The rearrangement joins TRBV9 to TRBJ1-2; the D is unclear. The CDR3 contains 14 residues. Germline CDR1 and CDR2: SGDLS and YYNGEE. V lost 2 bases and J lost 1, with 9 bases in between. As DNA, the CDR3 is TGTGCCAGCAGCGTCAACCTGGTTAACTATGGCTACACCTTC. It is translated as CASSVNLVNYGYTF. Using reference TRBV9 and TRBJ1-2 for the parts outside the CDR3, the full variable domain is DSGVTQTPKHLITATGQRVTLRCSPRSGDLSVYWYQQSLDQGLQFLIQYYNGEERAKGNILERFSAQQFPDLHSELNLSSLELGDSALYFCASSVNLVNYGYTFGSGTRLTVV.

The chain carries TRBV10-2 and TRBJ2-1, with D possibly TRBD1 on 5 matching bases. CDR3 size: 16 residues. The germline V gene encodes CDR1 WSHSY and CDR2 SAAADI. With 2 bases removed from V and 2 bases from J, the gap between germline ends came to 13 bases. The DNA for the CDR3 is TGCGCCAGCAGTGAGCGGACAAAATACACCTACAATGAGCAGTTCTTC. It is translated as CASSERTKYTYNEQFF.

This rearrangement joins TRBV5-4 to TRBJ2-7; 12 bases line up with TRBD1. The CDR3 has 18 residues. V dropped 6 bases and J dropped 2; count of bases not matched to a gene: 15. Germline CDR1 is SGHNT and CDR2 is YYREEE (reference sequence). CDR3 residues: CASTPGGQGAISAYEQYF. For the CDR3, the DNA is TGTGCCAGCACCCCTGGGGGACAGGGGGCCATTAGTGCCTACGAGCAGTACTTC. The whole variable domain, remainder taken from reference TRBV5-4 and TRBJ2-7, is ETGVTQSPTHLIKTRGQQVTLRCSSQSGHNTVSWYQQALGQGPQFIFQYYREEENGRGNFPPRFSGLQFPNYSSELNVNALELDDSALYLCASTPGGQGAISAYEQYFGPGTRLTVT.

V is TRBV6-2 or TRBV6-3 and J is TRBJ1-1; a possible D gene is TRBD1 (5 bases). Between the trimmed V and J ends, which lost 5 bases and 8 bases, there was a span of 15 bases. Germline CDR1 is MNHEY and CDR2 is SVGEGT. The CDR3 runs 13 residues. This CDR3 reads CASSRGTQAEAFF. CDR3 in DNA: TGTGCCAGCAGTCGAGGGACCCAGGCGGAAGCTTTCTTT.

This chain joins TRBV7-9 and TRBJ1-4, with a tentative D call TRBD1 (5 bases). Trimming stripped 0 bases from V and 2 bases from J, with 13 bases between. The germline V gene encodes CDR1 SEHNR and CDR2 FQNEAQ (reference sequence). This CDR3 comprises 17 residues. In nucleotides, the CDR3 is TGTGCCAGCAGCTTAGCGGTGGGAGGGACCACTAATGAAAAACTGTTTTTT. Residues: CASSLAVGGTTNEKLFF.

The chain combines TRBV5-6 with TRBJ1-4, with 7 bases that match TRBD1. The CDR3 is 14 residues long. The germline V gene has CDR1 SGHDT and CDR2 YYEEEE. V was pared by 3 bases and J by 5 bases, with 4 bases of the junction left unmatched. The CDR3 protein is CASSSGQVNEKLFF. The CDR3 DNA sequence: TGTGCCAGCAGCTCCGGACAGGTCAATGAAAAACTGTTTTTT.